Here is one T cell receptor (beta chain) with its context. What it binds is unknown. Germline lookup yields CDR1 LNHDA and CDR2 SQIVND (reference sequence). The CDR3 has 15 residues. V shed 0 bases, J shed 4 bases, and the junction held 2 bases outside the gene matches. This sample was taken from a study of OX40 agonist ivuxolimab in advanced cancers. Study-wide background: Patients treated during dose escalation were battling hepatocellular carcinoma, melanoma, renal cell or head and neck cancer. Mean age approximately 66 years, range about 20 to 85; roughly 82% male. Overall study findings and caveats: CD8+ T cells were the subset that, on average, had more expanded clones than CD4+.

TCRdb's copy holds only in-frame clones and misses some; the assay was immunoSEQ multiplex PCR. The sample lists about 150,000 clones, roughly 94% occurring once. The sequenced sample was CD4+ or CD8+ T cells sorted from blood, obtained in a trial of the OX40 agonist ivuxolimab. This TCR derives from an adult with an advanced solid tumor such as melanoma, head and neck, liver or kidney cancer. This chain uses TRBV19 with TRBJ1-2; the match to TRBD1 covers 10 bases. For the CDR3, the DNA is TGTGCCAGTAGTATAGAGGGACAGGGGTTCTATGGCTACACCTTC. Amino acid sequence: CASSIEGQGFYGYTF.